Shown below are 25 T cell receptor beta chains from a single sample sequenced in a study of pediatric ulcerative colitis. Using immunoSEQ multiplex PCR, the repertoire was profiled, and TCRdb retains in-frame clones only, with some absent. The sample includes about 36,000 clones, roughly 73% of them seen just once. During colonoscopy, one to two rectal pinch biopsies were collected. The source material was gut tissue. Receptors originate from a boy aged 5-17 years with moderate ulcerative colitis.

CDR3 region: CASSLFMMDSVGEQFF. CDR3 in DNA: TGTGCCAGCAGCTTATTTATGATGGACAGTGTGGGTGAGCAGTTCTTC. J is TRBJ2-1 and V is TRBV7-3, with TRBD1 as a possible D gene (6 bases). Trimming removed 2 bases at V and 9 bases at J, with 20 bases between. Germline V gene data show CDR1 as SGHTA and CDR2 as FQGTGA. This CDR3 has 16 residues.

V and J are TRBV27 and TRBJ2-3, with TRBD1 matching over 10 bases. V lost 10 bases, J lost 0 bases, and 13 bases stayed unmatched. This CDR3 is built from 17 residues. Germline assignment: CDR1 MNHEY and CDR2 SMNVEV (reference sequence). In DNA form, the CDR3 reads TGTGCCACCTGGGGAGACAGGGGGCTCCGAAGCACAGATACGCAGTATTTT. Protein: CATWGDRGLRSTDTQYF.

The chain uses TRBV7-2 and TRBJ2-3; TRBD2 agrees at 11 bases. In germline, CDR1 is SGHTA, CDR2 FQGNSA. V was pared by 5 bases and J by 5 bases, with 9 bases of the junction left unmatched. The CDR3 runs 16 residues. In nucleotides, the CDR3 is TGTGCCAGCAGCCCCATAGCGGGAGGGATTGAAGATACGCAGTATTTT. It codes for CASSPIAGGIEDTQYF.

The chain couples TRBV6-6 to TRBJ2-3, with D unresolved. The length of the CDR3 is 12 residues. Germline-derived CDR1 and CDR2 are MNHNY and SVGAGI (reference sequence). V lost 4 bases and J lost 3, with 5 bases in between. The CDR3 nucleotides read TGTGCCAGCAGTTTCTCTACAGATACGCAGTATTTT. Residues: CASSFSTDTQYF.

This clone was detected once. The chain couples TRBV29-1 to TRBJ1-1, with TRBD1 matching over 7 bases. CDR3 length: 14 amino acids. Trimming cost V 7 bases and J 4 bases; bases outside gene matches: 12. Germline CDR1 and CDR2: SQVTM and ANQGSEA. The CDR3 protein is CSAQGAGGITEAFF. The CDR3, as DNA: TGCAGCGCCCAAGGGGCAGGGGGGATCACTGAAGCTTTCTTT.

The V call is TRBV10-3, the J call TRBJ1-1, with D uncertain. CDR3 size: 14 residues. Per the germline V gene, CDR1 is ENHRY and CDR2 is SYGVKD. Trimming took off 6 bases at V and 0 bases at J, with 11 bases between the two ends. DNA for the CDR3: TGTGCCATCAGCGCCGCCCTTTTGAACACTGAAGCTTTCTTT. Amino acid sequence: CAISAALLNTEAFF.

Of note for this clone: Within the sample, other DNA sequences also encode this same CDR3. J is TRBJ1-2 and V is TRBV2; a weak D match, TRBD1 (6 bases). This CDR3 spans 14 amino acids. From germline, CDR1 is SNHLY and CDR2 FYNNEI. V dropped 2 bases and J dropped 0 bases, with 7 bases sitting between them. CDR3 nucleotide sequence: TGTGCCAGCAGTGAACAGGGGCCTAACTATGGCTACACCTTC. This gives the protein CASSEQGPNYGYTF. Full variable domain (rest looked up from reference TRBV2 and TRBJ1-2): EPEVTQTPSHQVTQMGQEVILRCVPISNHLYFYWYRQILGQKVEFLVSFYNNEISEKSEIFDDQFSVERPDGSNFTLKIRSTKLEDSAMYFCASSEQGPNYGYTFGSGTRLTVV.

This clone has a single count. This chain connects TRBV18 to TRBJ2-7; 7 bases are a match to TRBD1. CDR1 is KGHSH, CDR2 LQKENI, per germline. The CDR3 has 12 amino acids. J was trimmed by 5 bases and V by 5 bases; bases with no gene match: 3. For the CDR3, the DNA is TGTGCCAGCTCAATAGGGACAGACGAGCAGTACTTC. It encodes CASSIGTDEQYF.

The CDR3 region is CASSKEGLAGGLSYEQYF. Written as DNA, the CDR3 is TGTGCCAGCAGTAAAGAGGGACTAGCGGGGGGACTCTCCTACGAGCAGTACTTC. V is TRBV2 and J is TRBJ2-7; TRBD2 matches at 15 bases. The CDR3 length is 18 residues. The germline gives CDR1 SNHLY, CDR2 FYNNEI. V was pared by 5 bases and J by 0 bases, with 8 bases of the junction left unmatched. The full variable domain, completed using reference TRBV2 and TRBJ2-7, is EPEVTQTPSHQVTQMGQEVILRCVPISNHLYFYWYRQILGQKVEFLVSFYNNEISEKSEIFDDQFSVERPDGSNFTLKIRSTKLEDSAMYFCASSKEGLAGGLSYEQYFGPGTRLTVT.

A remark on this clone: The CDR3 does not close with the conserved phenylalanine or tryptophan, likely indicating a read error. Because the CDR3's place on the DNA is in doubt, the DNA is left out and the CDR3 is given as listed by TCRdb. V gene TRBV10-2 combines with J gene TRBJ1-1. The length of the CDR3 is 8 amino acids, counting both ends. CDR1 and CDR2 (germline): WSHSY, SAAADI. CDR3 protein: CASSVEDL.

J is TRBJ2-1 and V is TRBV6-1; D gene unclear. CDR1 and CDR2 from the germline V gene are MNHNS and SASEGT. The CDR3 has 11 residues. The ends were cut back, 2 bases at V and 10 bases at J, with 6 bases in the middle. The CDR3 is CASSELWEQFF. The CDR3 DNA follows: TGTGCCAGCAGTGAACTCTGGGAGCAGTTCTTC.

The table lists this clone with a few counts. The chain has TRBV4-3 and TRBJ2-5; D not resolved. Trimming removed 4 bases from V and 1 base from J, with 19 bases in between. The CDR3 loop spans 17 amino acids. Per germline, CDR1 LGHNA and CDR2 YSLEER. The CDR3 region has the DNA TGCGCCAGCAGCCTCCCTCCGGGCGAACTGAGCCAAGAGACCCAGTACTTC. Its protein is CASSLPPGELSQETQYF.

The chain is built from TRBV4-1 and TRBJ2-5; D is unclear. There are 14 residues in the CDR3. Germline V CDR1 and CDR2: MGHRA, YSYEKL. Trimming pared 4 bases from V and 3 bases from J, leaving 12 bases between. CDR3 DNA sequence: TGCGCCAGCAGCCGAACATATGATAAAGAGACCCAGTACTTC. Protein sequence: CASSRTYDKETQYF.

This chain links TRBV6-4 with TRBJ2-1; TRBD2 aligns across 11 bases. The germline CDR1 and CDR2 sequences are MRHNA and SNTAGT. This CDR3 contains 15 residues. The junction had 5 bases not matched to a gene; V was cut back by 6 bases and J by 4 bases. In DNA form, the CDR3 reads TGTGCCAGCAGCCCCTCTAGCGGGGGGTACAATGAGCAGTTCTTC. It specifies CASSPSSGGYNEQFF.

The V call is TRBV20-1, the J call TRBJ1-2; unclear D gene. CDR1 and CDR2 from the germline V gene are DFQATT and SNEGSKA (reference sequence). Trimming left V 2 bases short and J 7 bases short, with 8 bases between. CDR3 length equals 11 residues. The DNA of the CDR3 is TGCAGTGCTAGAAGAGAGCCTGGCTACACCTTC. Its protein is CSARREPGYTF.

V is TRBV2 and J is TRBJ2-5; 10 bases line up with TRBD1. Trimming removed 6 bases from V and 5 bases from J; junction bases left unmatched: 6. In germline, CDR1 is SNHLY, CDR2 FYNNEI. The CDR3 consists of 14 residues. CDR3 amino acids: CASSTGTGDETQYF. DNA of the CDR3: TGTGCCAGCAGCACCGGGACAGGGGATGAGACCCAGTACTTC.

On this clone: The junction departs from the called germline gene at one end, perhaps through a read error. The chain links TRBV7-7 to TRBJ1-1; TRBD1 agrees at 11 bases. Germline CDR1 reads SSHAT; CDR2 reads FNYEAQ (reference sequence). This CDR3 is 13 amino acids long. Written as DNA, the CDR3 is TGTGCTAGCAGCCGGGACAGGGGGACTGAAGCTTTCTTT. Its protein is CASSRDRGTEAFF.

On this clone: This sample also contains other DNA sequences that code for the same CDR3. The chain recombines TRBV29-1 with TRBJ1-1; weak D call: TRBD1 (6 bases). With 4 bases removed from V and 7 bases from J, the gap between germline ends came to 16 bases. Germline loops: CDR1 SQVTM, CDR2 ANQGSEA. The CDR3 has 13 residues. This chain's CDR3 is CSVAPSGAGEAFF. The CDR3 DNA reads TGCAGCGTTGCTCCCTCGGGGGCAGGTGAAGCTTTCTTT.

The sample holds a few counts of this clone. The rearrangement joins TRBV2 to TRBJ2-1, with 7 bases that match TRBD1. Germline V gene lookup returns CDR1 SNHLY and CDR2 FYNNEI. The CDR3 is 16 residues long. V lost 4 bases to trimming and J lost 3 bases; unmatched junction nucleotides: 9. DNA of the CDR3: TGTGCCAGCAGTGGAGGGACAGCCAGGGGCTACAATGAGCAGTTCTTC. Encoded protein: CASSGGTARGYNEQFF. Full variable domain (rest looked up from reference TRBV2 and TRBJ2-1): EPEVTQTPSHQVTQMGQEVILRCVPISNHLYFYWYRQILGQKVEFLVSFYNNEISEKSEIFDDQFSVERPDGSNFTLKIRSTKLEDSAMYFCASSGGTARGYNEQFFGPGTRLTVL.

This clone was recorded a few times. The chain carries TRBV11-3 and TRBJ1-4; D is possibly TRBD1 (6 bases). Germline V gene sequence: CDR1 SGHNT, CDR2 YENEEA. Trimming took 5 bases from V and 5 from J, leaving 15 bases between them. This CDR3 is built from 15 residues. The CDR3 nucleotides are TGTGCCAGCAGCCGGACCGGGGGCACAAATGAAAAACTGTTTTTT. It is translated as CASSRTGGTNEKLFF.

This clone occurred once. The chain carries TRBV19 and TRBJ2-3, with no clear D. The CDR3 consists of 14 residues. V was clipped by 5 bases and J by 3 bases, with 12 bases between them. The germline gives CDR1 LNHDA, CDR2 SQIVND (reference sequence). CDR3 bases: TGTGCCAGTAGTTTCAAGGGTAGTACAGATACGCAGTATTTT. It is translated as CASSFKGSTDTQYF. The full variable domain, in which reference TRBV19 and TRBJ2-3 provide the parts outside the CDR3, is DGGITQSPKYLFRKEGQNVTLSCEQNLNHDAMYWYRQDPGQGLRLIYYSQIVNDFQKGDIAEGYSVSREKKESFPLTVTSAQKNPTAFYLCASSFKGSTDTQYFGPGTRLTVL.

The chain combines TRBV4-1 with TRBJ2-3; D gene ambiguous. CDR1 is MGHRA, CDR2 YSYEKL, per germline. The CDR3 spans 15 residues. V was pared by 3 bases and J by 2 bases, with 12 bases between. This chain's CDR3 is CASSHSQRTTDTQYF. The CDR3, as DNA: TGCGCCAGCAGCCACAGCCAGCGAACCACAGATACGCAGTATTTT.

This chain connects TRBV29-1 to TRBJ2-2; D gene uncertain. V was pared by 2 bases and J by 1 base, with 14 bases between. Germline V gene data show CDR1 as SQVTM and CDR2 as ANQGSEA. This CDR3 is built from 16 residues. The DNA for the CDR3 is TGCAGCGTTGAACGGCCCGGATATGGGAACACCGGGGAGCTGTTTTTT. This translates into CSVERPGYGNTGELFF.

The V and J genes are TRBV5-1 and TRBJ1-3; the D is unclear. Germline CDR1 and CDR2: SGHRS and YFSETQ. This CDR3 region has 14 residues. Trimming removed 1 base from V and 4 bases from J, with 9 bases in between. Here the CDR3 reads CASSLSDLGNTIYF. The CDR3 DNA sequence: TGCGCCAGCAGCTTGTCAGACTTGGGAAACACCATATATTTT.

In DNA form, the CDR3 reads TGTGCCAGCAGGCTAGCGGGAGGGGAGACCCAGTACTTC. The encoded protein is CASRLAGGETQYF. The rearrangement joins TRBV5-6 to TRBJ2-5, with 12 bases identical to TRBD2. CDR3 size: 13 residues. Looked up from germline, CDR1 is SGHDT and CDR2 is YYEEEE. The J segment lost 5 bases and the V segment lost 5 bases, leaving 1 base of the junction unmatched.